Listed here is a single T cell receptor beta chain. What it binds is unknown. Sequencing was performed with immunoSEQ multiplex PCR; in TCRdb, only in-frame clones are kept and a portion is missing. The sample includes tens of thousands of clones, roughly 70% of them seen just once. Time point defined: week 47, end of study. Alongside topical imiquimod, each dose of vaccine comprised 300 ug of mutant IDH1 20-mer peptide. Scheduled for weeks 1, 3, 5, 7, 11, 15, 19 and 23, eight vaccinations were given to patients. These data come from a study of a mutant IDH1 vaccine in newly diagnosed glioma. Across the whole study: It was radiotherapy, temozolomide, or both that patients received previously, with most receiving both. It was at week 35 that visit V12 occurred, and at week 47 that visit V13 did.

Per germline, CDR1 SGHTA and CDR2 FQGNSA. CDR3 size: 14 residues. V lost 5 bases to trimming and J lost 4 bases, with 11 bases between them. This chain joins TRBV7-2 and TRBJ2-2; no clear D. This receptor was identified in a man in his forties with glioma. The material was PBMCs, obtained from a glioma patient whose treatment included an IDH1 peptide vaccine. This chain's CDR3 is CASSPDPGTGELFF. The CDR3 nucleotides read TGTGCCAGCAGCCCCGACCCAGGCACCGGGGAGCTGTTTTTT.